The 26 T cell receptor beta chains below were found in one sample sequenced in a study of identifying expanded T cells in peripheral blood. Profiling relied on immunoSEQ multiplex PCR, and the TCRdb table lists in-frame clones only, not all of them. This sample has some 80,000 clones, with about 87% found just once. Material for sequencing was blood. The source of these receptors is a person between 18 and 69 years old in good health.

The chain joins TRBV19 to TRBJ2-7, with D maybe TRBD1 (7 bases). CDR3 length: 11 residues. Trimming removed 7 bases from V and 4 bases from J, with 8 bases in between. CDR1 and CDR2 from the germline V gene are LNHDA and SQIVND (reference sequence). The CDR3 DNA is TGTGCCAGTACAGGGGGGTACGAGCAGTACTTC. This codes for CASTGGYEQYF.

J is TRBJ1-1 and V is TRBV9; tentatively, D is TRBD1 (5 bases). Trimming removed 4 bases at V and 10 bases at J, with 20 bases between. CDR1 and CDR2 (germline): SGDLS, YYNGEE. The CDR3 totals 14 residues. The CDR3 here is CASSPRVGVGGAFF. The CDR3 nucleotides read TGTGCCAGCAGCCCCCGGGTAGGGGTGGGGGGAGCTTTCTTT.

The chain couples TRBV18 to TRBJ2-7; no reliable D call. Germline V gene sequence: CDR1 KGHSH, CDR2 LQKENI. This CDR3 has 12 residues. Trimming stripped 3 bases from V and 3 bases from J, with 6 bases between. CDR3 nucleotides: TGTGCCAGCTCACCGGAGTTCTACGAGCAGTACTTC. Amino acids: CASSPEFYEQYF.

This chain links TRBV7-9 with TRBJ2-7, with D possibly matching TRBD2 (5 bases). Per the germline V gene, CDR1 is SEHNR and CDR2 is FQNEAQ (reference sequence). V dropped 9 bases and J dropped 1 base, with 13 bases sitting between them. CDR3 size: 13 residues. The CDR3 DNA reads TGTGCCAGTTCGAAGTCGGGGTCCTACGAGCAGTACTTC. This codes for CASSKSGSYEQYF.

This sequence joins TRBV5-1 and TRBJ1-1, with D maybe TRBD1 (5 bases). V was shortened by 0 bases and J by 0 bases, with 12 bases between the two germline ends. Per germline, CDR1 SGHRS and CDR2 YFSETQ. The CDR3 extends over 16 amino acids. CDR3 bases: TGCGCCAGCAGCTTGGTAGACCAGGGACTGAACACTGAAGCTTTCTTT. This encodes CASSLVDQGLNTEAFF.

The chain uses TRBV4-2 and TRBJ1-4; D unclear. The CDR3 is 14 amino acids. With 1 base removed from V and 5 bases from J, the gap between germline ends came to 8 bases. Germline loops: CDR1 LGHNA, CDR2 YNFKEQ. The CDR3 nucleotides are TGTGCCAGCAGCCAAGTCTCTTCAAATGAAAAACTGTTTTTT. Its protein is CASSQVSSNEKLFF.

Comments on this clone: A read error may account for a junction end that differs from germline. This sequence joins TRBV15 and TRBJ2-1; no reliable D call. Germline V lookup: CDR1 LNHNV, CDR2 YYDKDF (reference sequence). This CDR3 contains 12 residues. Here the CDR3 reads CATSRDENGQFF. For the CDR3, the DNA is TGTGCCACCAGCAGAGATGAGAATGGGCAGTTCTTC. The variable domain in full, with the rest retrieved from reference TRBV15 and TRBJ2-1, is DAMVIQNPRYQVTQFGKPVTLSCSQTLNHNVMYWYQQKSSQAPKLLFHYYDKDFNNEADTPDNFQSRRPNTSFCFLDIRSPGLGDTAMYLCATSRDENGQFFGPGTRLTVL.

This sequence joins TRBV19 and TRBJ1-5; D unresolved. The germline V gene encodes CDR1 LNHDA and CDR2 SQIVND (reference sequence). The CDR3 consists of 15 residues. The V end was cut by 3 bases, the J end by 0 bases, with 9 bases between. Written as DNA, the CDR3 is TGTGCCAGTAGTATGGGCGGGTATAGCAATCAGCCCCAGCATTTT. This sequence encodes CASSMGGYSNQPQHF.

This chain links TRBV19 with TRBJ2-1, with D perhaps matching TRBD2 (6 bases). CDR1 and CDR2 from the germline V gene are LNHDA and SQIVND (reference sequence). The CDR3 is 16 amino acids. V lost 4 bases, J lost 2 bases, and 15 bases lay in between. This CDR3 reads CASSTEGRRAYNEQFF. DNA of the CDR3: TGTGCCAGTAGTACGGAGGGCCGGAGGGCCTACAATGAGCAGTTCTTC. Combining the CDR3 with reference TRBV19 and TRBJ2-1 gives the whole variable domain DGGITQSPKYLFRKEGQNVTLSCEQNLNHDAMYWYRQDPGQGLRLIYYSQIVNDFQKGDIAEGYSVSREKKESFPLTVTSAQKNPTAFYLCASSTEGRRAYNEQFFGPGTRLTVL.

The rearrangement links TRBV5-1 to TRBJ1-4; D is uncertain. CDR1 and CDR2 (germline): SGHRS, YFSETQ. The V end was cut by 4 bases, the J end by 5 bases, with 15 bases between. The CDR3 runs 15 residues. CDR3 sequence reads: CASSLGGQLNEKLFF. The CDR3 DNA is TGCGCCAGCAGCCTTGGTGGGCAGCTGAATGAAAAACTGTTTTTT.

This chain joins TRBV2 and TRBJ2-1, with a tentative D call TRBD2 (6 bases). CDR1 and CDR2 from the germline V gene are SNHLY and FYNNEI. CDR3 length equals 17 residues. Trimming took off 1 base at V and 1 base at J, with 14 bases between the two ends. DNA of the CDR3: TGTGCCAGCAGTGAAGGTGTGCTGGCGGGGTCCTACAATGAGCAGTTCTTC. Translating it yields CASSEGVLAGSYNEQFF.

V and J are TRBV6-1 and TRBJ1-5; D is unresolved. V shed 1 base and J shed 2 bases, with 9 bases lying between them. Looked up from germline, CDR1 is MNHNS and CDR2 is SASEGT. This CDR3 comprises 15 residues. The CDR3: CASSEGWQGNQPQHF. The CDR3 region has the DNA TGTGCCAGCAGTGAAGGCTGGCAGGGCAATCAGCCCCAGCATTTT.

The chain couples TRBV5-5 to TRBJ2-7; TRBD2 is a possible D gene (5 bases). This CDR3 comprises 15 residues. Trimming removed 4 bases at V and 3 bases at J, with 17 bases between. CDR1 is SGHKS and CDR2 is YYEKEE in the germline V gene (reference sequence). This chain's CDR3 is CASSPRDDWDYEQYF. The CDR3 region has the DNA TGTGCCAGCAGCCCGAGGGATGATTGGGACTACGAGCAGTACTTC.

The genes are TRBV5-1 and TRBJ2-2; no reliable D call. The V and J ends lost 2 bases and 6 bases respectively, with 2 bases between them. CDR1 is SGHRS and CDR2 is YFSETQ in the germline V gene. This CDR3 region has 11 residues. CDR3 bases: TGCGCCAGCAGCTTCGCCGGGGAGCTGTTTTTT. It yields the protein CASSFAGELFF.

The J gene is TRBJ1-2, the V gene TRBV19; D unclear. In germline, CDR1 is LNHDA, CDR2 SQIVND (reference sequence). This CDR3 spans 14 amino acids. The V end lost 0 bases, the J end lost 8 bases, and 13 bases lay between the germline ends. CDR3 protein: CASSIDRWTVGYTF. CDR3 bases: TGTGCCAGTAGTATAGATCGTTGGACTGTGGGCTACACCTTC.

Regarding this clone: Other DNA sequences in this specimen translate into the identical CDR3. The genes are TRBV5-1 and TRBJ2-7; D is unclear. The CDR3 is 11 amino acids. Trimming pared 3 bases from V and 1 base from J, leaving 2 bases between. Germline V CDR1 and CDR2: SGHRS, YFSETQ. CDR3: CASSSSYEQYF. In DNA form, the CDR3 reads TGCGCCAGCAGCTCTTCCTACGAGCAGTACTTC.

The V and J genes are TRBV6-1 and TRBJ2-7, with 7 bases matching TRBD2. With 4 bases clipped from V and 5 bases from J, the junction kept 8 bases outside the gene matches. The length of the CDR3 is 14 residues. CDR1 is MNHNS, CDR2 SASEGT, per germline. The DNA of the CDR3 is TGTGCCAGCAGTGGTCGGGAGGTTATCCACGAGCAGTACTTC. This encodes CASSGREVIHEQYF.

This chain links TRBV6-5 with TRBJ1-2; 9 positions agree with TRBD1. CDR3 length equals 14 residues. Germline trimming cut 8 bases from V and 4 bases from J; bases unmatched to any gene: 8. CDR1 is MNHEY and CDR2 is SVGAGI in the germline V gene. The DNA for the CDR3 is TGTGCCAGCTCAACAGGGGGCGCCGGCTATGGCTACACCTTC. Protein sequence: CASSTGGAGYGYTF.

This clone occurred once. The gene calls are TRBV19 and TRBJ2-7; TRBD1 matches at 8 bases. Looked up from germline, CDR1 is LNHDA and CDR2 is SQIVND (reference sequence). The J segment lost 3 bases and the V segment lost 7 bases, leaving 8 bases of the junction unmatched. The CDR3 consists of 14 residues. As DNA, the CDR3 is TGTGCCAGTAAGATTGGGACAGGCTACTACGAGCAGTACTTC. This gives the protein CASKIGTGYYEQYF.

The chain couples TRBV7-9 to TRBJ2-7; D assignment may be TRBD1 or TRBD2 (5 bases each). Trimming shortened V by 5 bases and J by 1 base, and 15 bases separated the two germline ends. The CDR3 has 15 residues. Germline V gene data show CDR1 as SEHNR and CDR2 as FQNEAQ (reference sequence). For the CDR3, the DNA is TGTGCCAGCAGCGAGCCTGGGTGGGGGTCCTACGAGCAGTACTTC. Protein product: CASSEPGWGSYEQYF.

The V call is TRBV7-3, the J call TRBJ2-1; unclear D gene. The CDR3 contains 12 residues. V was cut by 0 bases and J by 10 bases, with 7 bases left in between. CDR1 is SGHTA, CDR2 FQGTGA, per germline. The CDR3 reads CASSLTGREQFF. CDR3 sequence (DNA): TGTGCCAGCAGCTTAACCGGCAGGGAGCAGTTCTTC.

Remarks on this clone: Other DNA sequences of this sample code for an identical CDR3. The CDR3 is CASSLDSSGNTIYF. For the CDR3, the DNA is TGCGCCAGCAGCTTAGACAGTTCTGGAAACACCATATATTTT. V and J are TRBV5-1 and TRBJ1-3, with D possibly TRBD1 on 5 matching bases. The CDR3 has 14 residues. The V end lost 2 bases, the J end lost 1 base, and 7 bases lay between the germline ends. CDR1 SGHRS and CDR2 YFSETQ come from the germline V gene.

This chain connects TRBV7-6 to TRBJ2-2, with no clear D. Germline lookup yields CDR1 SGHVS and CDR2 FNYEAQ. This CDR3 comprises 16 residues. V lost 4 bases and J 4 bases, leaving 16 bases between the germline ends. CDR3 coding DNA: TGTGCCAGCAGCTATCCGGGTAACCTCGGCACCGGGGAGCTGTTTTTT. Amino acid sequence: CASSYPGNLGTGELFF.

V gene TRBV5-4 combines with J gene TRBJ2-5; D gene ambiguous. The germline gives CDR1 SGHNT, CDR2 YYREEE (reference sequence). The CDR3 covers 15 residues. V was shortened by 3 bases and J by 4 bases, with 16 bases between the two germline ends. CDR3 residues: CASSSLLVGAETQYF. The CDR3 DNA follows: TGTGCCAGCAGCTCGTTACTGGTTGGTGCAGAGACCCAGTACTTC.

The V gene is TRBV11-3, the J gene TRBJ2-1; TRBD2 matches 12 bases. The CDR3 totals 17 residues. CDR1 is SGHNT and CDR2 is YENEEA in the germline V gene. Trimming removed 3 bases from V and 4 bases from J; junction bases left unmatched: 7. The CDR3 sequence is CASSFSSGGEPYNEQFF. The CDR3 bases are TGTGCCAGCAGCTTCTCTAGCGGGGGGGAACCTTACAATGAGCAGTTCTTC.

The V call is TRBV19, the J call TRBJ1-1; D uncertain. Trimming removed 3 bases at V and 0 bases at J, with 17 bases between. The germline CDR1 and CDR2 sequences are LNHDA and SQIVND (reference sequence). This CDR3 is 17 amino acids long. The CDR3 sequence: CASSMFFGGRMNTEAFF. The CDR3 nucleotides are TGTGCCAGTAGTATGTTTTTCGGCGGTCGCATGAACACTGAAGCTTTCTTT.